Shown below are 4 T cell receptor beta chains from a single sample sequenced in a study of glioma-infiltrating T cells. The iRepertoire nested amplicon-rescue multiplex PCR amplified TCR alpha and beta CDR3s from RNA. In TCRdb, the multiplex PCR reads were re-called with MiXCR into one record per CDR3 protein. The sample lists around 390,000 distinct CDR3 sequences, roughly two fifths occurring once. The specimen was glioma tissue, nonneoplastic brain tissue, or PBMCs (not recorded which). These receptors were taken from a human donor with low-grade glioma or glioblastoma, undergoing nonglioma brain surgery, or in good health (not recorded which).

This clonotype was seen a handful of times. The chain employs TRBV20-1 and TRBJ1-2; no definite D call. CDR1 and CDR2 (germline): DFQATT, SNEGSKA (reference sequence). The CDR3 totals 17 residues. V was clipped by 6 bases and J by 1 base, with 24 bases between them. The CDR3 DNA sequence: TGCAGTGCCCCGCCGGACCGCATTAGGACCGATAACTATGGCTACACCTTC. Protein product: CSAPPDRIRTDNYGYTF.

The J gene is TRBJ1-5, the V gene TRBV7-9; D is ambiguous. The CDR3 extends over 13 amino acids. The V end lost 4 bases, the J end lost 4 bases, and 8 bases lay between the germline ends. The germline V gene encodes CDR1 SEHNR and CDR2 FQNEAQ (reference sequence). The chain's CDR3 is CASSSLENQPQHF. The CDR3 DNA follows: TGTGCCAGCAGCTCCCTGGAGAATCAGCCCCAGCATTTT.

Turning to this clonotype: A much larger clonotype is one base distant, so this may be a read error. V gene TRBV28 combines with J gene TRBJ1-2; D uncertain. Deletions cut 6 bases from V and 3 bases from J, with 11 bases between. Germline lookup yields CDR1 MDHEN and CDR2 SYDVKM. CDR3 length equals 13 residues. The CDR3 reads CASSPGKDYGYTF. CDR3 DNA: TGTGCCAGCAGCCCGGGAAAGGACTATGGCTACACCTTC.

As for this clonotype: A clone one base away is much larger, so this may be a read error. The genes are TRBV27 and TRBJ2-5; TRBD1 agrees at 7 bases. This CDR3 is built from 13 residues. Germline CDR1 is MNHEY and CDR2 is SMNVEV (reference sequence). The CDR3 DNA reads TGTGCCAGCAGTTCCCGACAGGGTGAGACCGAGTACTTC. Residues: CASSSRQGETEYF.